Below are 29 T cell receptor beta chains sequenced from a single sample in a study of CD8 T cells in ankylosing spondylitis. TCRdb re-called the 5' RACE reads with MiXCR, one entry per CDR3 protein. Among 200,000 to 250,000 distinct CDR3 sequences listed, 8% to 11% were seen once. The source material was blood, either unsorted or a sorted T cell fraction (not recorded which). These receptors all come from a male donor with ankylosing spondylitis or in good health (not recorded which).

This clonotype was counted many times. The chain links TRBV5-1 to TRBJ2-1, with 11 bases that match TRBD1. V lost 1 base to trimming and J lost 7 bases; unmatched junction nucleotides: 7. The CDR3 is made up of 16 amino acids. Germline assignment: CDR1 SGHRS and CDR2 YFSETQ. The CDR3 coding sequence is TGCGCCAGCAGCTTGACTGGACAGGGGGCAGGAAATGAGCAGTTCTTC. Protein sequence: CASSLTGQGAGNEQFF.

This clonotype was seen more than once but under ten times. This CDR3 is CASMRTSGFPGDTQYF. The CDR3 DNA sequence: TGTGCCAGCATGAGGACTAGCGGGTTCCCAGGAGATACGCAGTATTTT. V usage is TRBV6-1 and J usage is TRBJ2-3; TRBD2 aligns across 11 bases. The germline V gene has CDR1 MNHNS and CDR2 SASEGT. CDR3 length equals 16 residues. Trimming removed 7 bases from V and 5 bases from J; junction bases left unmatched: 11.

This clonotype came up many times. This chain joins TRBV5-1 and TRBJ2-1, with TRBD2 matching over 11 bases. Germline V gene data show CDR1 as SGHRS and CDR2 as YFSETQ. After removal of 5 bases from V and 12 bases from J, the junction contained 13 bases not matched to a gene. The CDR3 is 15 amino acids. CDR3 coding DNA: TGCGCCAGCAGGCCCACTAGCGGGGGATCTGGGGGGCAGTTCTTC. Protein product: CASRPTSGGSGGQFF.

This clonotype was seen a few times. The chain is built from TRBV21-1 and TRBJ2-5; no check of the table's D call, TRBD2, against the DNA was made. TRBV21-1 is listed as a pseudogene. The CDR3 has 17 amino acids. The CDR3, as DNA: TGTGCCAGCAGCAATAAAAGGTCAGCCTCCTACCAAGAGACCCAGTACTTC. Translated: CASSNKRSASYQETQYF.

The J gene is TRBJ2-1, the V gene TRBV7-3; 9 bases match TRBD2. Germline trimming cut 5 bases from V and 5 bases from J; bases unmatched to any gene: 7. Germline V gives CDR1 SGHTA, CDR2 FQGTGA. CDR3 length equals 15 residues. The CDR3 protein is CASSPHGGGDNEQFF. In nucleotides, the CDR3 is TGTGCCAGCAGCCCCCATGGCGGGGGGGACAATGAGCAGTTCTTC.

This clonotype was seen ten or more times. The V call is TRBV20-1, the J call TRBJ2-5, with TRBD2 matching 8 bases. V was clipped by 6 bases and J by 1 base; unmatched bases: 7. There are 14 residues in the CDR3. Germline-derived CDR1 and CDR2 are DFQATT and SNEGSKA (reference sequence). This CDR3 reads CSAGIAGTQETQYF. The CDR3 DNA is TGCAGTGCGGGTATAGCGGGGACCCAAGAGACCCAGTACTTC.

This clonotype was counted ten times or more. The chain uses TRBV6-6 and TRBJ1-6, with a weak D call TRBD1 (5 bases). The V and J ends lost 11 bases and 8 bases respectively, with 10 bases between them. Germline CDR1 is MNHNY and CDR2 is SVGAGI (reference sequence). The CDR3 is made up of 11 amino acids. The CDR3 loop reads CAGGSDSPLHF. For the CDR3, the DNA is TGTGCCGGGGGATCTGATTCACCCCTCCACTTT.

This clonotype was seen once. Possible read error: a much larger clone is one base away. The V gene is TRBV5-5, the J gene TRBJ2-7, with a possible D match to TRBD2 (6 bases). Germline assignment: CDR1 SGHKS and CDR2 YYEKEE (reference sequence). The ends were cut back, 6 bases at V and 2 bases at J, with 12 bases in the middle. This CDR3 is 13 amino acids long. The CDR3 here is CASIPPGAYEQYF. The CDR3, as DNA: TGTGCCAGCATCCCACCGGGGGCCTACGAGCAGTACTTC. Looking up the rest from reference TRBV5-5 and TRBJ2-7 gives the full variable domain: DAGVTQSPTHLIKTRGQQVTLRCSPISGHKSVSWYQQVLGQGPQFIFQYYEKEERGRGNFPDRFSARQFPNYSSELNVNALLLGDSALYLCASIPPGAYEQYFGPGTRLTVT.

This clonotype was detected many times. The chain carries TRBV15 and TRBJ2-5; D is possibly TRBD2 (6 bases). CDR1 is LNHNV and CDR2 is YYDKDF in the germline V gene (reference sequence). Trimming removed 0 bases from V and 3 bases from J, with 11 bases in between. This CDR3 is 15 amino acids long. CDR3 sequence (DNA): TGTGCCACCAGCAGAGATAACGCGGGAAAAGAGACCCAGTACTTC. Amino acid sequence: CATSRDNAGKETQYF.

This clonotype has ten or more counts. The chain has TRBV7-2 and TRBJ1-2; D not certain. In germline, CDR1 is SGHTA, CDR2 FQGNSA. The CDR3 runs 13 residues. The V gene lost 0 bases and the J gene lost 8 bases, with 10 bases spanning the gap. The CDR3 nucleotides read TGTGCCAGCAGCTTAGCGGGGAGCGGCGGCTACACCTTC. Translation gives CASSLAGSGGYTF.

This clonotype has only a few counts. V usage is TRBV5-1 and J usage is TRBJ1-2; D call uncertain. CDR1 and CDR2 (germline): SGHRS, YFSETQ. Between the trimmed V and J ends, which lost 5 bases and 6 bases, there was a span of 23 bases. The CDR3 sequence is 16 residues long. The CDR3 DNA sequence: TGCGCCAGCAGGGGAAATGCAGGAGGAGTTCTCGATGGCTACACCTTC. Its protein product is CASRGNAGGVLDGYTF. The whole variable domain, filled in from reference TRBV5-1 and TRBJ1-2, reads KAGVTQTPRYLIKTRGQQVTLSCSPISGHRSVSWYQQTPGQGLQFLFEYFSETQRNKGNFPGRFSGRQFSNSRSEMNVSTLELGDSALYLCASRGNAGGVLDGYTFGSGTRLTVV.

This clonotype appeared many times. The chain uses TRBV10-3 and TRBJ2-1; the match to TRBD1 covers 7 bases. With 2 bases clipped from V and 0 bases from J, the junction kept 16 bases outside the gene matches. Germline loops: CDR1 ENHRY, CDR2 SYGVKD. The CDR3 is 20 amino acids. The CDR3 DNA follows: TGTGCCATCAGTGAGCCTGCACAGGGGCTCCCTCTCAGCTCCTACAATGAGCAGTTCTTC. The encoded protein is CAISEPAQGLPLSSYNEQFF.

Ten or more counts support this clonotype. This sequence joins TRBV13 and TRBJ2-5; 9 nucleotides agree with TRBD1. This CDR3 has 15 residues. Germline V gives CDR1 PRHDT, CDR2 FYEKMQ (reference sequence). J was trimmed by 5 bases and V by 1 base; bases with no gene match: 5. CDR3 in amino acids: CASSLARTGVETQYF. As DNA, the CDR3 is TGTGCCAGCAGCTTAGCGAGGACAGGGGTGGAGACCCAGTACTTC. Looking up the rest from reference TRBV13 and TRBJ2-5 gives the full variable domain: AAGVIQSPRHLIKEKRETATLKCYPIPRHDTVYWYQQGPGQDPQFLISFYEKMQSDKGSIPDRFSAQQFSDYHSELNMSSLELGDSALYFCASSLARTGVETQYFGPGTRLLVL.

This clonotype was counted ten times or more. The CDR3 loop is CASSLDGWYEQYF. Written as DNA, the CDR3 is TGCGCCAGCAGCTTGGACGGGTGGTACGAGCAGTACTTC. The J gene is TRBJ2-7, the V gene TRBV5-1; D gene unclear. Trimming cost V 0 bases and J 4 bases, with 8 bases left between them. The CDR3 totals 13 residues. The germline CDR1 and CDR2 sequences are SGHRS and YFSETQ.

Ten or more counts support this clonotype. V usage is TRBV20-1 and J usage is TRBJ1-2; D remains unclear. CDR1 and CDR2 (germline): DFQATT, SNEGSKA (reference sequence). The CDR3 is 14 amino acids. Trimming took off 0 bases at V and 10 bases at J, with 18 bases between the two ends. The CDR3 DNA follows: TGCAGTGCTAGAGATCGACAACCAGGATCGGTCTACACCTTC. This encodes CSARDRQPGSVYTF.

In its sample, this clonotype was seen many times. The V gene is TRBV7-9, the J gene TRBJ2-2; 7 bases map to TRBD1. Losses at the gene ends were 5 bases for V and 5 bases for J; bases not matched to a gene: 8. The V gene's germline CDR1 is SEHNR and CDR2 FQNEAQ (reference sequence). CDR3 length: 15 residues. The CDR3 loop reads CASSPEGARTGELFF. In DNA form, the CDR3 reads TGTGCCAGCAGCCCAGAGGGGGCGAGAACCGGGGAGCTGTTTTTT.

This clonotype was counted many times. The J gene is TRBJ2-7, the V gene TRBV9; possibly TRBD1 or TRBD2 for D (5 bases each). The V and J ends lost 3 bases and 0 bases respectively, with 10 bases between them. This CDR3 has 14 amino acids. CDR1 and CDR2 from the germline V gene are SGDLS and YYNGEE. CDR3 residues: CASSGGSSSYEQYF. In DNA form, the CDR3 reads TGTGCCAGCAGCGGGGGGTCGAGCTCCTACGAGCAGTACTTC.

The table lists this clonotype with many counts. The CDR3 bases are TGTGCCATCAGTCCCAGGGAAGTTGACGAGCAGTACTTC. It encodes CAISPREVDEQYF. The chain couples TRBV10-3 to TRBJ2-7, with a tentative D call TRBD1 (5 bases). Germline CDR1 ENHRY, CDR2 SYGVKD. The CDR3 loop spans 13 amino acids. V lost 5 bases to trimming and J lost 5 bases, with 13 bases between them.

This clonotype occurred many times. The chain couples TRBV4-2 to TRBJ1-5; D is undetermined. Trimming took off 0 bases at V and 0 bases at J, with 6 bases between the two ends. The CDR3 is made up of 15 amino acids. Germline values: CDR1 LGHNA, CDR2 YNFKEQ. The chain's CDR3 is CASSQDGSSNQPQHF. Written as DNA, the CDR3 is TGTGCCAGCAGCCAAGATGGGTCTAGCAATCAGCCCCAGCATTTT.

This clonotype was counted only a few times. The chain employs TRBV6-5 and TRBJ2-7; no definite D call. Germline loops: CDR1 MNHEY, CDR2 SVGAGI. CDR3 length: 13 amino acids. V was cut by 6 bases and J by 4 bases, with 13 bases left in between. The CDR3 loop reads CASRYLGRYEQYF. CDR3 nucleotides: TGTGCCAGCAGGTATTTAGGGCGATACGAGCAGTACTTC.

V gene TRBV6-1 combines with J gene TRBJ1-5; maybe TRBD1 (5 bases). CDR1 is MNHNS and CDR2 is SASEGT in the germline V gene. V lost 6 bases to trimming and J lost 2 bases, with 8 bases between them. The length of the CDR3 is 13 residues. CDR3 in amino acids: CASREQGNQPQHF. CDR3 sequence (DNA): TGTGCCAGCAGAGAACAGGGCAATCAGCCCCAGCATTTT.

The gene calls are TRBV15 and TRBJ1-5; 7 bases line up with TRBD1. This CDR3 comprises 15 residues. Germline loops: CDR1 LNHNV, CDR2 YYDKDF (reference sequence). V lost 6 bases, J lost 6 bases, and 11 bases stayed unmatched. The CDR3 loop reads CATRRSTGPGQPQHF. CDR3 bases: TGTGCCACCAGGCGTTCGACAGGGCCCGGTCAGCCCCAGCATTTT.

This clonotype was detected ten times or more. The rearrangement uses TRBV5-1 and TRBJ2-4; a possible D gene is TRBD1 (6 bases). The germline CDR1 and CDR2 sequences are SGHRS and YFSETQ. V was shortened by 0 bases and J by 7 bases, with 8 bases between the two germline ends. CDR3 length equals 13 residues. The DNA of the CDR3 is TGCGCCAGCAGCTTGGGAACAGGGAACATTCAGTACTTC. Its protein is CASSLGTGNIQYF.

This clonotype was observed at least ten times. V and J are TRBV12-3 or TRBV12-4 and TRBJ2-3; no definite D call. The V end lost 6 bases, the J end lost 0 bases, and 10 bases lay between the germline ends. The CDR3 is 14 amino acids. CDR3 region: CASSAMMSTDTQYF. CDR3 coding DNA: TGTGCCAGCAGCGCTATGATGAGCACAGATACGCAGTATTTT.

This clonotype was seen repeatedly, ten times or more. The chain couples TRBV20-1 to TRBJ2-6; 8 bases are shared with TRBD1. V gave up 5 bases and J gave up 0 bases; unmatched junction bases: 12. The CDR3 has 18 residues. In germline, CDR1 is DFQATT, CDR2 SNEGSKA (reference sequence). Here the CDR3 DNA reads TGCAGTGCTTTTCTCCGGGACAGGTGGAGCTCTGGGGCCAACGTCCTGACTTTC. Its protein product is CSAFLRDRWSSGANVLTF.

This clonotype was detected many times. This chain joins TRBV20-1 and TRBJ1-1; no firm D call. The CDR3 extends over 9 amino acids. Germline CDR1 and CDR2: DFQATT and SNEGSKA (reference sequence). DNA of the CDR3: TGCAGCGGAAACACTGAAGCTTTCTTT. Protein sequence: CSGNTEAFF.

This clonotype was detected many times. The gene calls are TRBV5-1 and TRBJ2-1, with no clear D. The CDR3 is 15 residues long. CDR1 and CDR2 (germline): SGHRS, YFSETQ. V dropped 0 bases and J dropped 0 bases, with 7 bases sitting between them. CDR3 nucleotide sequence: TGCGCCAGCAGCTTGGGTGGGGACTCCTACAATGAGCAGTTCTTC. Translated, it gives CASSLGGDSYNEQFF.

This chain connects TRBV30 to TRBJ1-3, with D possibly being TRBD1 (6 bases). In germline, CDR1 is GTSNPN, CDR2 SVGIG (reference sequence). The CDR3 contains 13 residues. V was pared by 2 bases and J by 4 bases, with 9 bases between. The CDR3 coding sequence is TGTGCCTGGAGTATCGGACAGGGAAACACCATATATTTT. This gives the protein CAWSIGQGNTIYF.

This sequence joins TRBV9 and TRBJ2-3; 8 bases are shared with TRBD2. J was trimmed by 0 bases and V by 4 bases; bases with no gene match: 4. Germline CDR1 SGDLS, CDR2 YYNGEE. This CDR3 is built from 15 residues. The CDR3 DNA follows: TGTGCCAGCAGCCCGGGACTAGAGAGCACAGATACGCAGTATTTT. It codes for CASSPGLESTDTQYF. Using reference TRBV9 and TRBJ2-3 for the parts outside the CDR3, the full variable domain is DSGVTQTPKHLITATGQRVTLRCSPRSGDLSVYWYQQSLDQGLQFLIQYYNGEERAKGNILERFSAQQFPDLHSELNLSSLELGDSALYFCASSPGLESTDTQYFGPGTRLTVL.